The 32 T cell receptor beta chains below all came from one sample that was sequenced in a study of blood T cell repertoires in COVID-19 (dated by TCRdb to about 2020). Receptors were amplified or captured by the immunoSEQ multiplex PCR assay. The source is immuneACCESS, and TCRdb retained only in-frame sequences with V and J called. Part of the clones is not carried over; for the studies checked, unresolved V genes explain less than half of this, and the remainder is unexplained. The sample yields 50,000 to 60,000 clones; around 87% were counted once. The ten largest clones represent 7.4% of the sample. The sequencing input was peripheral blood. These receptors came from a human donor with active COVID-19. The donor label of this sample is uncertain.

The chain joins TRBV6-6 to TRBJ2-7; a possible D gene is TRBD2 (5 bases). V dropped 6 bases and J dropped 0 bases, with 15 bases sitting between them. The CDR3 loop spans 15 amino acids. Germline CDR1 MNHNY, CDR2 SVGAGI (reference sequence). CDR3 sequence reads: CASSQRTLSSYEQYF. The CDR3 DNA is TGTGCCAGCAGCCAGAGGACTTTGAGCTCCTACGAGCAGTACTTC.

The CDR3 is CAIRLESGGELFF. As DNA, the CDR3 is TGTGCCATCCGGCTGGAGTCTGGCGGGGAGCTGTTTTTT. The chain is built from TRBV10-3 and TRBJ2-2; D not certain. This CDR3 has 13 amino acids. Trimming took off 8 bases at V and 7 bases at J, with 14 bases between the two ends. Germline V gene sequence: CDR1 ENHRY, CDR2 SYGVKD.

The genes are TRBV29-1 and TRBJ2-5; 7 bases align to TRBD2. V lost 7 bases, J lost 5 bases, and 10 bases stayed unmatched. The germline V gene has CDR1 SQVTM and CDR2 ANQGSEA. The CDR3 spans 13 residues. The CDR3 nucleotides are TGCAGCGCGGGAGGAGGGAAGAGGGAGACCCAGTACTTC. It translates to CSAGGGKRETQYF.

Concerning this clone: Other nucleotide sequences from this sample produce the same CDR3. The chain recombines TRBV6-4 with TRBJ2-3; 10 nucleotides match TRBD2. In germline, CDR1 is MRHNA, CDR2 SNTAGT. The CDR3 totals 15 residues. V dropped 0 bases and J dropped 4; count of bases not matched to a gene: 1. DNA for the CDR3: TGTGCCAGCAGTGACTCAGCGGGGGGGCCAGATACGCAGTATTTT. Its translation: CASSDSAGGPDTQYF.

This chain connects TRBV20-1 to TRBJ2-3, with D unresolved. The CDR3 is 11 amino acids. V lost 8 bases and J lost 0, with 6 bases in between. Per germline, CDR1 DFQATT and CDR2 SNEGSKA (reference sequence). The CDR3: CSPTSTDTQYF. As DNA, the CDR3 is TGCAGTCCCACTAGCACAGATACGCAGTATTTT.

The chain employs TRBV11-3 and TRBJ2-5; TRBD1 aligns across 9 bases. The V gene's germline CDR1 is SGHNT and CDR2 YENEEA. V shed 5 bases and J 4 bases; nucleotides not matched to a gene: 5. CDR3 length equals 14 residues. The CDR3 coding sequence is TGTGCCAGCAGCCCGGGACAGGGAATAGAGACCCAGTACTTC. Its translation: CASSPGQGIETQYF.

V is TRBV9 and J is TRBJ2-7; D gene unclear. Trimming removed 3 bases from V and 4 bases from J, with 8 bases in between. Germline V lookup: CDR1 SGDLS, CDR2 YYNGEE. The CDR3 runs to 12 residues. CDR3 loop: CASSGLEYEQYF. The CDR3 coding sequence is TGTGCCAGCAGCGGTCTAGAATACGAGCAGTACTTC.

V gene TRBV11-3 combines with J gene TRBJ2-7; D is ambiguous. Germline assignment: CDR1 SGHNT and CDR2 YENEEA. The CDR3 extends over 14 amino acids. Deletions cut 1 base from V and 1 base from J, with 8 bases between. CDR3 region: CASSLVAASYEQYF. Written as DNA, the CDR3 is TGTGCCAGCAGCTTAGTGGCGGCTTCCTACGAGCAGTACTTC. Based on the CDR3 plus reference TRBV11-3 and TRBJ2-7, the full variable domain is EAGVVQSPRYKIIEKKQPVAFWCNPISGHNTLYWYLQNLGQGPELLIRYENEEAVDDSQLPKDRFSAERLKGVDSTLKIQPAELGDSAVYLCASSLVAASYEQYFGPGTRLTVT.

V is TRBV28 and J is TRBJ2-2; 9 bases match TRBD1. Trimming took 4 bases from V and 2 from J; bases not matched to a gene: 2. Germline V gene lookup returns CDR1 MDHEN and CDR2 SYDVKM. The CDR3 is 15 residues long. The CDR3 region has the DNA TGTGCCAGCAGTTCGGGACAGGGTAACACCGGGGAGCTGTTTTTT. The encoded protein is CASSSGQGNTGELFF.

The V gene is TRBV5-4, the J gene TRBJ1-2, with a tentative D call TRBD1 (6 bases). With 0 bases removed from V and 0 bases from J, the gap between germline ends came to 9 bases. Germline V gives CDR1 SGHNT, CDR2 YYREEE (reference sequence). This CDR3 region has 15 residues. The CDR3 coding sequence is TGTGCCAGCAGCTTGGGGACAGCCTCTAACTATGGCTACACCTTC. Encoded protein: CASSLGTASNYGYTF.

This clone was picked up a small number of times. The V and J genes are TRBV30 and TRBJ2-3, with D possibly matching TRBD2 (7 bases). CDR1 is GTSNPN and CDR2 is SVGIG in the germline V gene (reference sequence). V lost 4 bases and J 9 bases, leaving 11 bases between the germline ends. The CDR3 extends over 11 amino acids. CDR3 nucleotides: TGTGCCTGGACCTGGGGGGGCACGCAGTATTTT. It encodes CAWTWGGTQYF.

The chain employs TRBV6-5 and TRBJ1-3; D is uncertain. Germline-derived CDR1 and CDR2 are MNHEY and SVGAGI. This CDR3 is 15 amino acids long. Trimming pared 9 bases from V and 0 bases from J, leaving 15 bases between. CDR3 nucleotide sequence: TGTGCCAGTTCGGAGGGCAGCTTCTCTGGAAACACCATATATTTT. As protein: CASSEGSFSGNTIYF.

The chain combines TRBV7-2 with TRBJ2-5, with D tentatively TRBD2 (6 bases). Germline V gene sequence: CDR1 SGHTA, CDR2 FQGNSA. The CDR3 is made up of 13 amino acids. V was trimmed by 1 base and J by 4 bases, leaving 7 bases between them. In nucleotides, the CDR3 is TGTGCCAGCAGCTTAGTTAGCGGAGAGACCCAGTACTTC. Amino acid sequence: CASSLVSGETQYF.

The CDR3 DNA reads as TGCGCCAGCGGGAGGGGACAAGGCGTAAACAATGAGCAGTTCTTC. As protein: CASGRGQGVNNEQFF. The chain carries TRBV4-1 and TRBJ2-1; D is possibly TRBD2 (7 bases). Germline-derived CDR1 and CDR2 are MGHRA and YSYEKL. V was trimmed by 8 bases and J by 5 bases, leaving 19 bases between them. The CDR3 contains 15 residues.

The chain's CDR3 is CASRRGQSSYEQYF. CDR3 DNA: TGTGCCAGCAGGAGAGGACAAAGCTCCTACGAGCAGTACTTC. This chain uses TRBV2 with TRBJ2-7, with D possibly TRBD1 on 5 matching bases. The CDR3 sequence is 14 residues long. Trimming cost V 6 bases and J 0 bases, with 12 bases left between them. Per germline, CDR1 SNHLY and CDR2 FYNNEI.

The CDR3 region is CASSQEGPTAYEQYF. The CDR3 DNA follows: TGTGCCAGCAGCCAGGAGGGGCCTACTGCGTACGAGCAGTACTTC. The chain links TRBV11-2 to TRBJ2-7, with D possibly TRBD2 on 6 matching bases. This CDR3 is 15 amino acids long. In germline, CDR1 is SGHAT, CDR2 FQNNGV. Trimming left V 5 bases short and J 4 bases short, with 18 bases between. The complete variable domain, with remaining parts taken from reference TRBV11-2 and TRBJ2-7, reads EAGVAQSPRYKIIEKRQSVAFWCNPISGHATLYWYQQILGQGPKLLIQFQNNGVVDDSQLPKDRFSAERLKGVDSTLKIQPAKLEDSAVYLCASSQEGPTAYEQYFGPGTRLTVT.

The genes are TRBV5-1 and TRBJ2-4; D gene uncertain. Germline V gene lookup returns CDR1 SGHRS and CDR2 YFSETQ. Deletions cut 2 bases from V and 3 bases from J, with 12 bases between. The CDR3 sequence is 15 residues long. The DNA for the CDR3 is TGCGCCAGCAGCTTAGGTTCACCGGGCAAAAACATTCAGTACTTC. Its protein product is CASSLGSPGKNIQYF.

This CDR3 is CTSTPPGLALYF. The CDR3 bases are TGCACCAGCACCCCGCCGGGACTAGCACTCTACTTC. The J gene is TRBJ2-5, the V gene TRBV1; TRBD2, as called in the table, went unchecked against the DNA. TRBV1 is marked as a pseudogene. The CDR3 has 12 residues.

This chain links TRBV10-1 with TRBJ1-6; unclear D gene. The V gene lost 5 bases and the J gene lost 7 bases, with 9 bases spanning the gap. CDR1 WNHNN and CDR2 SYGVQD come from the germline V gene (reference sequence). The length of the CDR3 is 13 residues. The CDR3 DNA sequence: TGCGCCAGCAGTACAAAGTGGAATTCACCCCTCCACTTT. Residues: CASSTKWNSPLHF.

This chain joins TRBV3-1 (or the pseudogene TRBV3-2) and TRBJ1-1; D uncertain. Germline V CDR1 and CDR2: LGHDT, YNNKEL (reference sequence). Trimming took off 5 bases at V and 7 bases at J, with 14 bases between the two ends. The CDR3 contains 13 residues. Written as DNA, the CDR3 is TGTGCCAGCAGCGGATCGGGAGGTGGTGAAGCTTTCTTT. This gives the protein CASSGSGGGEAFF.

The rearrangement uses TRBV4-1 and TRBJ1-5; the D is unclear. The CDR3 covers 17 residues. Germline V lookup: CDR1 MGHRA, CDR2 YSYEKL. Trimming pared 0 bases from V and 4 bases from J, leaving 16 bases between. CDR3 region: CASSQEGLQGGNQPQHF. CDR3 nucleotides: TGCGCCAGCAGCCAAGAAGGATTACAAGGAGGAAATCAGCCCCAGCATTTT.

This clone was found once. The chain joins TRBV28 to TRBJ1-4; 11 bases are a match to TRBD1. V was clipped by 3 bases and J by 0 bases; unmatched bases: 9. Per germline, CDR1 MDHEN and CDR2 SYDVKM. CDR3 length: 19 amino acids. This CDR3 is CASSFPGTGGSTTNEKLFF. DNA for the CDR3: TGTGCCAGCAGTTTCCCGGGGACAGGGGGATCTACAACTAATGAAAAACTGTTTTTT. The full variable domain, rest sourced from reference TRBV28 and TRBJ1-4, is DVKVTQSSRYLVKRTGEKVFLECVQDMDHENMFWYRQDPGLGLRLIYFSYDVKMKEKGDIPEGYSVSREKKERFSLILESASTNQTSMYLCASSFPGTGGSTTNEKLFFGSGTQLSVL.

The chain joins TRBV29-1 to TRBJ2-3; perhaps TRBD1 as D (7 bases). CDR1 and CDR2 from the germline V gene are SQVTM and ANQGSEA. Trimming removed 2 bases at V and 3 bases at J, with 12 bases between. The CDR3 extends over 14 amino acids. CDR3 region: CSVEWQGGTDTQYF. The CDR3 DNA reads as TGCAGCGTTGAATGGCAGGGGGGTACAGATACGCAGTATTTT.

This chain uses TRBV4-2 with TRBJ2-1, with 9 bases lining up with TRBD2. Germline V lookup: CDR1 LGHNA, CDR2 YNFKEQ. V lost 0 bases to trimming and J lost 2 bases; unmatched junction nucleotides: 2. This CDR3 comprises 16 residues. CDR3: CASSQDGTSPYNEQFF. The CDR3 coding sequence is TGTGCCAGCAGCCAAGATGGGACTAGCCCCTACAATGAGCAGTTCTTC.

This rearrangement joins TRBV9 to TRBJ1-5, with D perhaps TRBD1 (5 bases). CDR1 is SGDLS and CDR2 is YYNGEE in the germline V gene. Trimming shortened V by 0 bases and J by 4 bases, and 11 bases separated the two germline ends. The CDR3 spans 15 residues. CDR3: CASSVGMAGNQPQHF. For the CDR3, the DNA is TGTGCCAGCAGCGTAGGTATGGCAGGGAATCAGCCCCAGCATTTT. The variable domain in full, completed from reference TRBV9 and TRBJ1-5, reads DSGVTQTPKHLITATGQRVTLRCSPRSGDLSVYWYQQSLDQGLQFLIQYYNGEERAKGNILERFSAQQFPDLHSELNLSSLELGDSALYFCASSVGMAGNQPQHFGDGTRLSIL.

The genes are TRBV7-2 and TRBJ2-3; tentative D call: TRBD1 (5 bases). The length of the CDR3 is 16 residues. Looked up from germline, CDR1 is SGHTA and CDR2 is FQGNSA. The V and J ends lost 5 bases and 6 bases respectively, with 21 bases between them. CDR3 sequence: CASSPTFRQGRDTQYF. The DNA for the CDR3 is TGTGCCAGCAGCCCAACCTTCCGGCAGGGCCGGGATACGCAGTATTTT.

V usage is TRBV11-2 and J usage is TRBJ1-1, with a weak D call TRBD1 (6 bases). This CDR3 comprises 15 residues. Germline V lookup: CDR1 SGHAT, CDR2 FQNNGV. V was pared by 0 bases and J by 9 bases, with 17 bases between. The CDR3 protein is CASSLDFGGLAKAFF. The CDR3 DNA reads TGTGCCAGCAGCTTAGATTTCGGGGGGCTTGCAAAAGCTTTCTTT.

This clone was observed a handful of times. The chain uses TRBV6-5 and TRBJ2-7; the match to TRBD1 covers 7 bases. This CDR3 comprises 12 residues. The germline CDR1 and CDR2 sequences are MNHEY and SVGAGI. The junction had 8 bases not matched to a gene; V was cut back by 6 bases and J by 9 bases. CDR3 sequence (DNA): TGTGCCAGCAGATCACAGGGGTCGGTGCAGTACTTC. This translates into CASRSQGSVQYF.

V and J are TRBV2 and TRBJ2-7; 10 nucleotides match TRBD1. Per germline, CDR1 SNHLY and CDR2 FYNNEI. The trim removed 11 bases at V and 0 bases at J, leaving 1 base unmatched. The CDR3 has 12 amino acids. The CDR3 nucleotides are TGTGCCGGACAGGGGGACTCCTACGAGCAGTACTTC. This translates into CAGQGDSYEQYF.

The chain recombines TRBV2 with TRBJ2-1; 10 nucleotides line up with TRBD2. The CDR3 covers 14 residues. Germline V gene sequence: CDR1 SNHLY, CDR2 FYNNEI. The ends lost 5 bases at V and 10 bases at J; junction bases unmatched: 8. In DNA, the CDR3 is TGTGCCAGCAGTACTAGCGGGGTGGTGTGGGAGCAGTTCTTC. This gives the protein CASSTSGVVWEQFF.

This clone has only a few counts. The rearrangement uses TRBV4-3 and TRBJ2-2; D not resolved. Per germline, CDR1 LGHNA and CDR2 YSLEER. V was clipped by 0 bases and J by 1 base, with 6 bases between them. This CDR3 has 15 residues. The DNA for the CDR3 is TGCGCCAGCAGCCAAGATCCAGGGAACACCGGGGAGCTGTTTTTT. This translates into CASSQDPGNTGELFF.

The chain has TRBV19 and TRBJ1-5, with TRBD1 matching over 7 bases. Germline V CDR1 and CDR2: LNHDA, SQIVND (reference sequence). This CDR3 is built from 15 residues. After removal of 4 bases from V and 6 bases from J, the junction contained 9 bases not matched to a gene. In DNA, the CDR3 is TGTGCCAGTAGTACTAACCCACAGGGGTTTCAGCCCCAGCATTTT. As protein: CASSTNPQGFQPQHF.